This TCR beta chain was captured by sequencing in a study of control samples from healthy donors and cancer patients. Clones were sequenced by immunoSEQ multiplex PCR, and TCRdb holds only the in-frame ones, with some missing. The profile covers 130,000 or so clones, with around 93% appearing a single time and roughly 1.9% taken by the ten largest. Germline CDR1 is WSHSY and CDR2 is SAAADI. This CDR3 region has 16 residues. Trimming took off 3 bases at V and 2 bases at J, with 16 bases between the two ends. The chain employs TRBV10-2 and TRBJ1-2; D remains unclear. This receptor was identified in a woman aged 50 to 60 in good health. Input material: blood. The CDR3 loop is CASSERNRMWNYGYTF. CDR3 bases: TGCGCCAGCAGTGAACGGAACCGGATGTGGAACTATGGCTACACCTTC.